A single T cell receptor (beta chain) is shown here with its context. This clonotype occurred many times. The antigen it recognizes is unknown. No much larger clone is present one base from it, and per-base qualities are unavailable. Taken with the paper, the label for treatment or condition translates to: live attenuated yellow fever vaccine strain. A standard Ficoll-Paque protocol was used to isolate PBMCs from peripheral blood. CD4 and CD8 T-cell fractions were isolated with Dynabeads CD4 and CD8 positive selection kits. RNA was extracted with TriZol from bulk PBMCs, CD4 and CD8 fractions, and dextramer-positive and dextramer-negative fractions. From the cysteine up to the phenylalanine, the CDR3 has a length of 16 residues. Only the CDR3 region is kept as DNA, spanning 48 bases read in frame from base 1. For CDR1 and CDR2, the germline V gene (reference sequence) lists SSHAT and FNYEAQ. V loses 4 bases at its end and J loses 1 base; junction bases beyond the gene matches: 1.

TCR cDNA was synthesized by 5'RACE template switching, which introduced a universal primer site and unique molecular identifiers. Priming of cDNA synthesis was performed from both the TCR alpha and TCR beta constant segments. Library amplification involved two PCR steps, and the second step added sample barcodes and sequencing adapters. Sequencing of the libraries was done on either Illumina HiSeq 2500 (2x100 bp) or NovaSeq (2x150 bp). As for the original processing: Reads were demultiplexed and collapsed into UMI consensus sequences with MIGEC, and V(D)J alignment was performed with MiXCR. Vaccine-responding clonotypes were identified with edgeR using replicate PBMC samples, with FDR below 0.01 and a log2 fold change above 5 up to day 15 being required. Each bulk clonotype received a CD4 or CD8 identity based on whether the sequenced CD4 or CD8 repertoire contained that clonotype at higher abundance. Starting from the raw public reads, TCRdb applied fastp trimming at Q25, assembled clones with MiXCR and retained in-frame beta chains. Entries that share a CDR3 protein sequence are merged under the most common genes and DNA. The V and J calls were not made by the authors but by TCRdb's processing. The sample table lists under 300,000 distinct CDR3 sequences, 6.9% of them with a count of one. Approximately 0.85% of the sample belongs to the ten largest clones.

These data belong to a study of T cells after yellow fever vaccination (dated by TCRdb to about 2019). General notes on the study: The SMART-Seq v4 Ultra Low Input RNA kit was used to prepare libraries from fractions with low cell numbers. The cohort comprised two healthy male donors, one aged 18 to 29 and one aged 30 to 40 years. Blood was drawn at multiple timepoints before and after primary and secondary immunization, with bulk PBMC replicates and cell subsets isolated. To follow T-cell clones before and after primary and booster YFV17D yellow fever vaccination, bulk TCR alpha and beta repertoires were sequenced over time. The full study reports these points: Computational filtering was required because FACS-sorted repertoires could contain abundant contaminating clonotypes from the bulk population. Because only a couple of donors were included in the study, the extent to which the findings can be generalized is limited. A small share of clonotypes occurred in both CD4 and CD8 compartments, likely arising from convergent recombination. The secondary T-cell response was weaker than the primary response but faster, peaking on day 5 instead of day 15. Most clones expanded after primary vaccination were re-detected after the booster (about 96% of CD4 and 80% to 90% of CD8), suggesting broad memory maintenance.

The TCR sequence derives from a man aged 25 to 40 who received the YFV17D yellow fever vaccine. Sequencing was performed on CD4+ T cells sorted from PBMCs, taken 15 days after the yellow fever booster vaccination. The chain is assembled from TRBV7-7 and TRBJ2-2; 12 bases in the junction line up with TRBD2. For the CDR3, the sequence is CASSSGLAGNTGELFF. The nucleotides are TGTGCCAGCAGCTCGGGACTAGCGGGGAACACCGGGGAGCTGTTTTTT.